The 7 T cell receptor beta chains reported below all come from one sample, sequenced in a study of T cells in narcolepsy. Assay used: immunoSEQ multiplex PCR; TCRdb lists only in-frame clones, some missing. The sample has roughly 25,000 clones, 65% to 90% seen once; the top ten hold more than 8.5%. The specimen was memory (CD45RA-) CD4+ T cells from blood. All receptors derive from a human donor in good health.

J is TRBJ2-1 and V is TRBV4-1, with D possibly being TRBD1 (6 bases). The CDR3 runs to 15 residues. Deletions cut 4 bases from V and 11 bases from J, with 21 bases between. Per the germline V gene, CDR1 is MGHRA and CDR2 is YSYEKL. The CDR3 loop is CASSREETGTRQQFF. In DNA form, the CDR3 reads TGCGCCAGCAGCCGAGAAGAGACCGGGACAAGGCAGCAGTTCTTC.

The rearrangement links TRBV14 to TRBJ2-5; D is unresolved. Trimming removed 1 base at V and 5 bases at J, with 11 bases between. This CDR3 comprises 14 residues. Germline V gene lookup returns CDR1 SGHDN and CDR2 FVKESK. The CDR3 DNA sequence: TGTGCCAGCAGCCAAGTCCCCGCCCGCGAGACCCAGTACTTC. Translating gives CASSQVPARETQYF.

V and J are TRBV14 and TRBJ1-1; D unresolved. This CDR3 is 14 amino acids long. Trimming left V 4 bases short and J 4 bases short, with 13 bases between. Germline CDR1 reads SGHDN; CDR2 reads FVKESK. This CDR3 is CASSPLRVGTEAFF. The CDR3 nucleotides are TGTGCCAGCAGCCCTCTCCGGGTAGGCACTGAAGCTTTCTTT.

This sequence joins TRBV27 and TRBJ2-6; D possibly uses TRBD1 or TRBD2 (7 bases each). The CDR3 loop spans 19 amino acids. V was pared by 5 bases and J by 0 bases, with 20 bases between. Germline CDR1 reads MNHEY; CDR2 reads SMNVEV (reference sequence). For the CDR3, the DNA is TGTGCCAGCAGTCAATCCTCCAGGGGGAGGGGCTCTGGGGCCAACGTCCTGACTTTC. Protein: CASSQSSRGRGSGANVLTF.

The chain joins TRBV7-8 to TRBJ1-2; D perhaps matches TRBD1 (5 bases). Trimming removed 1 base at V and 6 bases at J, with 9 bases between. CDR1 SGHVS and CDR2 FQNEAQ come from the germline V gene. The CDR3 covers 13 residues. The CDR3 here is CASSLGIRDGYTF. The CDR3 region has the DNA TGTGCCAGCAGCTTAGGGATCAGGGATGGCTACACCTTC.

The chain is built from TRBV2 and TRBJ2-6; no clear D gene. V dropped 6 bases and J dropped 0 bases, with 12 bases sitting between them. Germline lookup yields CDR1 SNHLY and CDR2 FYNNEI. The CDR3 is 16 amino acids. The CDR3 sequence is CASRRLARSGANVLTF. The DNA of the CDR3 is TGTGCCAGCAGAAGACTGGCACGCTCTGGGGCCAACGTCCTGACTTTC.

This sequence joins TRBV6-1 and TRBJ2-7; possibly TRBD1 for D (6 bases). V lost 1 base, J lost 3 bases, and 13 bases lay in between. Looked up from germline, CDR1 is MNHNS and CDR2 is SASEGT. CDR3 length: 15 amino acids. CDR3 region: CASSEGSGTLYEQYF. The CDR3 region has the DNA TGTGCCAGCAGTGAAGGGTCCGGGACACTCTACGAGCAGTACTTC.